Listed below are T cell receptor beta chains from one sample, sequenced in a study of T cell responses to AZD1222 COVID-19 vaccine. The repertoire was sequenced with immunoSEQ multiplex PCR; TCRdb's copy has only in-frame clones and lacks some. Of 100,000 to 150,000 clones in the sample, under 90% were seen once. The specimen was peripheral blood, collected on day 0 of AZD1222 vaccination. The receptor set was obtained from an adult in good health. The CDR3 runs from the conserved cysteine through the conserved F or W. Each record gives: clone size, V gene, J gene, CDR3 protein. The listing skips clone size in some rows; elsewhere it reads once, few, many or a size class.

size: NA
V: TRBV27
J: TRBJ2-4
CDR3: CASSNQLRGNIQYF

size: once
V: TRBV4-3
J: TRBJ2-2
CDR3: CASSRYTGELFF

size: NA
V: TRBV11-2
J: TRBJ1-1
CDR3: CASSLGAVMNTEAFF

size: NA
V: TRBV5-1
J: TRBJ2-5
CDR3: CASSLAARGQAETQYF

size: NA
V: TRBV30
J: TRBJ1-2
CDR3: CAWRGGTGNYGYTF

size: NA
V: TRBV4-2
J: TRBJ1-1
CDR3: CASSSGVEAFF

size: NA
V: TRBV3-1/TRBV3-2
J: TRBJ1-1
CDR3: CASSLSGTNTEAFF

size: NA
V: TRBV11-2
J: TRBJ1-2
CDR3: CASSLPDLRYTF

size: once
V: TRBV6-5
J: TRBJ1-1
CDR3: CASSRQGAGTEAFF

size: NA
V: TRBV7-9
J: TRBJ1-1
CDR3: CASSSPGRNTEAFF

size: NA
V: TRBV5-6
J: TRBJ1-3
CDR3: CASSPGDRSFSGNTIYF

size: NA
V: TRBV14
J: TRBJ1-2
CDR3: CASSQGIYYGYTF

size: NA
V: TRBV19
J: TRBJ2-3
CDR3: CAVGVTDTQYF

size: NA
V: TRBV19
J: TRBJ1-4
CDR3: CASSGSLGTNEKLFF

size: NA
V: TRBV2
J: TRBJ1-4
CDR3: CASSPLLGRLGKLFF

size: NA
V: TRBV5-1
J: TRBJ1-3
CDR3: CASSLGSLANTIYF

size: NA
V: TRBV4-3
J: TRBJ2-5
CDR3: CASSRSGQRETQYF